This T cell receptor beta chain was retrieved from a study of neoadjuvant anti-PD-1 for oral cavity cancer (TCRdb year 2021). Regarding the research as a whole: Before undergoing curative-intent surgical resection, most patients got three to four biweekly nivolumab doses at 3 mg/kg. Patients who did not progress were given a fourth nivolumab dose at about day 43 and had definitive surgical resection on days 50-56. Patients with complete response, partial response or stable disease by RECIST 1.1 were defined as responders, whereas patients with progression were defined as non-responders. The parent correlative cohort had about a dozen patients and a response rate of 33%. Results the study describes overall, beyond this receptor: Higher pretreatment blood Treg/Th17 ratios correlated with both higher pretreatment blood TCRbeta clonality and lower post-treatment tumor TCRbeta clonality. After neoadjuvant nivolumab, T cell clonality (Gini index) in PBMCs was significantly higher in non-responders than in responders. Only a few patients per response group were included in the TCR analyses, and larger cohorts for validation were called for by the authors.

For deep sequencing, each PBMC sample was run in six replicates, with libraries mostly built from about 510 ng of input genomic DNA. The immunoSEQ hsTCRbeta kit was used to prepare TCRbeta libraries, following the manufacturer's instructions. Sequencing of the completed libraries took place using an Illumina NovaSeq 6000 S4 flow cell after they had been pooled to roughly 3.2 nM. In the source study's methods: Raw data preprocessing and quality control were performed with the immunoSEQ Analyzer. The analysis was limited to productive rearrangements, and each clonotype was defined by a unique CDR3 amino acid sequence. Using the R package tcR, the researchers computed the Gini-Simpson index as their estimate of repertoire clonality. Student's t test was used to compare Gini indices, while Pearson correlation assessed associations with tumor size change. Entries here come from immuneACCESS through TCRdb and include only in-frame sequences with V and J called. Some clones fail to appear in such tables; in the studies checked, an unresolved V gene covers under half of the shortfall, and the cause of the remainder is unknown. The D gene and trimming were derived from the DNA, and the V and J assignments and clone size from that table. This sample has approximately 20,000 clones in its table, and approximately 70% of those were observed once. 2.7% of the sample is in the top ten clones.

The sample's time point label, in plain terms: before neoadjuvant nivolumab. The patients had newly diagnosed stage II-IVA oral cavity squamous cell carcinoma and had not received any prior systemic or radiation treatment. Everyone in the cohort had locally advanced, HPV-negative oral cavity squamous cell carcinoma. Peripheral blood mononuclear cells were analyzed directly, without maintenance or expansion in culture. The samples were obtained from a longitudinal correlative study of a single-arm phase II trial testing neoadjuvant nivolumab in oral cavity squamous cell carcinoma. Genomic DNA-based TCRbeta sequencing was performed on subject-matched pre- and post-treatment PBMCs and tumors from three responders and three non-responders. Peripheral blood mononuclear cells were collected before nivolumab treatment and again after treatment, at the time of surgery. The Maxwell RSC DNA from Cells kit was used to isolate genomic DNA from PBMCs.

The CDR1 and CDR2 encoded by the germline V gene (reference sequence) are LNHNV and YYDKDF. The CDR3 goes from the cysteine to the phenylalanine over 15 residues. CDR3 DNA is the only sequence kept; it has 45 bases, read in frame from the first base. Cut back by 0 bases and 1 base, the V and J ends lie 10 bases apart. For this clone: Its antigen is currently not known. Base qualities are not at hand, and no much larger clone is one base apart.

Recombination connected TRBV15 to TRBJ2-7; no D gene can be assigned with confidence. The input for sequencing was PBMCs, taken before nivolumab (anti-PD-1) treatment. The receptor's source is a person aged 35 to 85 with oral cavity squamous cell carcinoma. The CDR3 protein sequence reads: CATSRDRALSYEQYF. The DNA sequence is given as TGTGCCACCAGCAGAGATCGAGCGCTTTCCTACGAGCAGTACTTC.